The next 10 T cell receptor beta chains were all read from a single sample in a study of cytomegalovirus exposure and HLA in healthy donors. Assay: immunoSEQ multiplex PCR; the TCRdb copy retains only in-frame clones and omits some. Among about 260,000 clones, 90% were seen once, and the ten largest hold under 4%. Sequenced material: PBMCs. All receptors come from a woman aged 25 to 39 in good health and CMV-seronegative.

The chain carries TRBV4-1 and TRBJ2-7; D remains unclear. The CDR3 is 13 amino acids. V lost 5 bases and J 3 bases, leaving 11 bases between the germline ends. CDR1 and CDR2 (germline): MGHRA, YSYEKL. CDR3 sequence: CASSTHPLYEQYF. In DNA form, the CDR3 reads TGCGCCAGCAGCACACACCCGCTCTACGAGCAGTACTTC.

This chain uses TRBV6-1 with TRBJ1-2; D call uncertain. Trimming removed 7 bases from V and 4 bases from J, with 19 bases in between. This CDR3 has 15 residues. CDR1 MNHNS and CDR2 SASEGT come from the germline V gene. The CDR3 coding sequence is TGTGCCAGCATTCGGACCCAGACACAGCTCTATGGCTACACCTTC. Protein: CASIRTQTQLYGYTF.

The V and J genes are TRBV7-8 and TRBJ2-1; TRBD2 matches 7 bases. The germline V gene encodes CDR1 SGHVS and CDR2 FQNEAQ. The CDR3 loop spans 17 amino acids. Trimming cost V 2 bases and J 4 bases; bases outside gene matches: 11. The CDR3 DNA is TGTGCCAGCAGCTTATTCGGGGGAGGGCCGGGGTACAATGAGCAGTTCTTC. Its translation is CASSLFGGGPGYNEQFF.

Turning to this clone: The same CDR3 is also encoded by other DNA sequences in this sample. This chain joins TRBV19 and TRBJ1-5; D uncertain. CDR1 and CDR2 (germline): LNHDA, SQIVND (reference sequence). The CDR3 sequence is 15 residues long. The germline V and J ends were trimmed by 1 base and 4 bases, with 11 bases remaining between them. The CDR3 region is CASSIGSGANQPQHF. The CDR3 DNA sequence: TGTGCCAGTAGTATAGGCAGCGGAGCAAATCAGCCCCAGCATTTT.

The V and J genes are TRBV13 and TRBJ2-5; 8 bases fit TRBD2. J gave up 1 base and V 5 bases, and 6 bases lay outside the gene matches. Germline V CDR1 and CDR2: PRHDT, FYEKMQ (reference sequence). This CDR3 is built from 15 residues. For the CDR3, the DNA is TGTGCCAGCAGCCCCCGACTAGCGCCCCAAGAGACCCAGTACTTC. Amino acids: CASSPRLAPQETQYF. Variable domain in full (rest from reference TRBV13 and TRBJ2-5): AAGVIQSPRHLIKEKRETATLKCYPIPRHDTVYWYQQGPGQDPQFLISFYEKMQSDKGSIPDRFSAQQFSDYHSELNMSSLELGDSALYFCASSPRLAPQETQYFGPGTRLLVL.

The rearrangement joins TRBV19 to TRBJ2-7, with D perhaps TRBD2 (6 bases). CDR3 length: 13 amino acids. The germline V gene encodes CDR1 LNHDA and CDR2 SQIVND (reference sequence). Trimming shortened V by 4 bases and J by 3 bases, and 10 bases separated the two germline ends. CDR3 sequence reads: CASSTQEGYEQYF. The CDR3, as DNA: TGTGCCAGTAGTACCCAGGAGGGCTACGAGCAGTACTTC.

The CDR3: CASSLVVGAGETQYF. CDR3 nucleotide sequence: TGCGCCAGCAGCTTGGTTGTGGGCGCGGGAGAGACCCAGTACTTC. The chain has TRBV5-1 and TRBJ2-5, with a possible D match to TRBD2 (5 bases). V shed 0 bases and J shed 4 bases, with 13 bases lying between them. The germline V gene encodes CDR1 SGHRS and CDR2 YFSETQ. This CDR3 region has 15 residues.

This rearrangement joins TRBV29-1 to TRBJ2-5; 9 bases line up with TRBD2. Germline-derived CDR1 and CDR2 are SQVTM and ANQGSEA. The trim removed 5 bases at V and 6 bases at J, leaving 7 bases unmatched. CDR3 length: 13 residues. CDR3 coding DNA: TGCAGCGTTAAGGCTAGCGGGACTAAGACCCAGTACTTC. Translation gives CSVKASGTKTQYF.

The chain employs TRBV6-5 and TRBJ1-1, with a tentative D call TRBD1 (6 bases). Trimming cost V 6 bases and J 10 bases, with 18 bases left between them. The CDR3 is 13 amino acids. The germline V gene has CDR1 MNHEY and CDR2 SVGAGI. This CDR3 is CASSDLRGDVAFF. CDR3 sequence (DNA): TGTGCCAGCAGCGACCTCAGGGGCGATGTAGCTTTCTTT.

Only one count was recorded for this clone. The chain has TRBV7-2 and TRBJ2-3; tentatively, D is TRBD2 (7 bases). With 8 bases removed from V and 0 bases from J, the gap between germline ends came to 12 bases. Germline values: CDR1 SGHTA, CDR2 FQGNSA. The length of the CDR3 is 14 residues. The CDR3 reads CASGRGISTDTQYF. The CDR3 DNA reads as TGTGCCAGCGGGAGGGGGATAAGCACAGATACGCAGTATTTT.